Each of the 17 T cell receptor beta chains below was sequenced from the same sample in a study of cytotoxic CD8 clonotypes in ibrutinib-treated CLL (dated by TCRdb to the early 2020s). The label giving this sample's time point can be read as: 20 to 30 months on ibrutinib. Library creation used the immunoSEQ multiplex PCR assay. TCRdb limited this immuneACCESS table to in-frame rearrangements with V and J called. A share of clones is missing; checked studies link under half to unresolved V genes, and the rest is unexplained. For this sample there are around 140,000 clones; over 75% appear just once. Clones ranked in the top ten supply under 2.5% of the sample. Specimen: PBMCs, collected after 24 months of ibrutinib treatment. Every receptor here comes from a human donor with chronic lymphocytic leukemia.

The rearrangement uses TRBV27 and TRBJ2-7, with TRBD2 as a possible D gene (6 bases). The CDR3 has 14 residues. Germline CDR1 MNHEY, CDR2 SMNVEV (reference sequence). The germline V and J ends were trimmed by 2 bases and 2 bases, with 10 bases remaining between them. CDR3 coding DNA: TGTGCCAGCAGTTTACTCGCGGGAACCTACGAGCAGTACTTC. Protein: CASSLLAGTYEQYF.

Only one count was recorded for this clone. V is TRBV7-8 and J is TRBJ2-1; TRBD2 matches 7 bases. The J segment lost 2 bases and the V segment lost 1 base, leaving 2 bases of the junction unmatched. The CDR3 extends over 15 amino acids. Per germline, CDR1 SGHVS and CDR2 FQNEAQ. The CDR3, as DNA: TGTGCCAGCAGCTTAGGACTAGCTCCCTACAATGAGCAGTTCTTC. It yields the protein CASSLGLAPYNEQFF.

V usage is TRBV11-2 and J usage is TRBJ1-5; D ambiguous. CDR1 is SGHAT and CDR2 is FQNNGV in the germline V gene. This CDR3 is built from 14 residues. V dropped 1 base and J dropped 1 base, with 5 bases sitting between them. This CDR3 reads CASSLGGSNQPQHF. The CDR3, as DNA: TGTGCCAGCAGCTTAGGAGGCAGCAATCAGCCCCAGCATTTT.

This chain links TRBV10-3 with TRBJ1-3, with D tentatively TRBD1 (5 bases). CDR1 is ENHRY and CDR2 is SYGVKD in the germline V gene. The CDR3 loop spans 16 amino acids. V lost 4 bases and J lost 2, with 15 bases in between. CDR3 protein: CAISGDRSQAGNTIYF. The DNA for the CDR3 is TGTGCCATCAGTGGGGACCGCTCCCAGGCTGGAAACACCATATATTTT.

This clone was recorded only once. The gene calls are TRBV28 and TRBJ2-7; D ambiguous. CDR1 MDHEN and CDR2 SYDVKM come from the germline V gene. The V and J ends lost 2 bases and 3 bases respectively, with 11 bases between them. The CDR3 length is 14 residues. CDR3 loop: CASSLPVGLYEQYF. In DNA form, the CDR3 reads TGTGCCAGCAGTTTACCGGTTGGTCTCTACGAGCAGTACTTC.

The gene calls are TRBV28 and TRBJ1-1; 8 bases fit TRBD1. The V gene's germline CDR1 is MDHEN and CDR2 SYDVKM. The CDR3 has 15 amino acids. V lost 3 bases and J lost 0; bases outside the gene matches: 3. CDR3 nucleotides: TGTGCCAGCAGTTTGATCAGGGGGCTGAACACTGAAGCTTTCTTT. This gives the protein CASSLIRGLNTEAFF.

The chain uses TRBV4-3 and TRBJ1-2, with TRBD1 as a possible D gene (6 bases). The germline V gene encodes CDR1 LGHNA and CDR2 YSLEER. Trimming stripped 0 bases from V and 3 bases from J, with 11 bases between. The CDR3 totals 15 residues. The CDR3 DNA reads TGCGCCAGCAGCCAAGAGTCCAGGGGTGACTATGGCTACACCTTC. Protein: CASSQESRGDYGYTF.

This clone was seen only a few times. V usage is TRBV7-8 and J usage is TRBJ2-7; D uncertain. In germline, CDR1 is SGHVS, CDR2 FQNEAQ. The germline V and J ends were trimmed by 1 base and 4 bases, with 5 bases remaining between them. The CDR3 is made up of 12 amino acids. The CDR3 nucleotides read TGTGCCAGCAGCTTAGTTCATTACGAGCAGTACTTC. Encoded protein: CASSLVHYEQYF.

This clone was recorded only once. The chain couples TRBV15 to TRBJ2-2, with TRBD1 as a possible D gene (6 bases). Germline-derived CDR1 and CDR2 are LNHNV and YYDKDF (reference sequence). The CDR3 sequence is 16 residues long. V lost 1 base and J lost 0, with 9 bases in between. This CDR3 is CATSRGGHANTGELFF. The CDR3 region has the DNA TGTGCCACCAGCAGAGGGGGACATGCGAACACCGGGGAGCTGTTTTTT.

The chain employs TRBV7-2 and TRBJ2-2; 9 bases match TRBD1. The CDR3 contains 14 residues. V was pared by 7 bases and J by 7 bases, with 7 bases of the junction left unmatched. The V gene's germline CDR1 is SGHTA and CDR2 FQGNSA. The CDR3 DNA sequence: TGTGCCAGCACGCACAGGGGGCAAGGCGGGGAGCTGTTTTTT. Translating gives CASTHRGQGGELFF.

This chain links TRBV14 with TRBJ1-2; the D is unclear. Germline V lookup: CDR1 SGHDN, CDR2 FVKESK. This CDR3 spans 13 amino acids. The ends were cut back, 6 bases at V and 5 bases at J, with 13 bases in the middle. The DNA of the CDR3 is TGTGCCAGCAGTCCCCGGGATAGGTATGGCTACACCTTC. It codes for CASSPRDRYGYTF.

This clone appeared a few times. The V call is TRBV19, the J call TRBJ1-2; possible D gene TRBD1, 5 bases. Germline CDR1 reads LNHDA; CDR2 reads SQIVND (reference sequence). The CDR3 extends over 12 amino acids. V lost 5 bases to trimming and J lost 2 bases, with 6 bases between them. CDR3 coding DNA: TGTGCCAGTAGTCCAGGGAACTATGGCTACACCTTC. Translated: CASSPGNYGYTF.

The J gene is TRBJ2-7, the V gene TRBV9; D gene ambiguous. The CDR3 runs 15 residues. Trimming left V 0 bases short and J 3 bases short, with 13 bases between. The germline V gene has CDR1 SGDLS and CDR2 YYNGEE. CDR3 residues: CASSVGPDNNYEQYF. For the CDR3, the DNA is TGTGCCAGCAGCGTAGGGCCAGATAACAACTACGAGCAGTACTTC.

The gene calls are TRBV7-2 and TRBJ2-7; 7 nucleotides match TRBD2. CDR1 and CDR2 from the germline V gene are SGHTA and FQGNSA. The CDR3 runs 14 residues. Losses at the gene ends were 3 bases for V and 5 bases for J; bases not matched to a gene: 7. The CDR3 DNA reads TGTGCCAGCAGCTTGGGCGGGAGTGTTAACGAGCAGTACTTC. Protein product: CASSLGGSVNEQYF.

The rearrangement uses TRBV19 and TRBJ2-1; tentatively, D is TRBD1 (6 bases). CDR3 length equals 14 residues. CDR1 and CDR2 (germline): LNHDA, SQIVND (reference sequence). V lost 7 bases, J lost 5 bases, and 15 bases lay in between. CDR3 sequence reads: CASNGRGFDNEQFF. The CDR3 bases are TGTGCCAGTAACGGCAGGGGATTTGACAATGAGCAGTTCTTC.

The J gene is TRBJ1-3, the V gene TRBV28; D uncertain. CDR3 length equals 16 residues. Trimming left V 5 bases short and J 1 base short, with 15 bases between. The germline CDR1 and CDR2 sequences are MDHEN and SYDVKM. CDR3 protein: CASSRAEWGSGNTIYF. CDR3 sequence (DNA): TGTGCCAGCAGTAGGGCTGAATGGGGTTCTGGAAACACCATATATTTT.

The chain couples TRBV7-2 to TRBJ1-6; no definite D call. The CDR3 has 17 amino acids. Trimming took 4 bases from V and 9 from J, leaving 22 bases between them. Germline V lookup: CDR1 SGHTA, CDR2 FQGNSA. CDR3: CASSSRPSFTSGSPLHF. The DNA for the CDR3 is TGTGCCAGCAGCTCTCGACCATCTTTTACGTCGGGTTCACCCCTCCACTTT.